These 5 T cell receptor beta chains originate from one sample sequenced in a study of cytomegalovirus exposure and HLA in healthy donors. The primer mix had 60 Vbeta and 13 Jbeta primers. Data came from immunoSEQ multiplex PCR; TCRdb stores just in-frame clones and leaves some out. The sample records 100,000 to 150,000 clones, more than 60% being singletons. Sequencing input: PBMCs. These receptors came from a woman in her thirties or forties in good health and CMV-seropositive.

V usage is TRBV5-4 and J usage is TRBJ1-3; D may be TRBD1 (5 bases). Germline lookup yields CDR1 SGHNT and CDR2 YYREEE (reference sequence). V was clipped by 0 bases and J by 4 bases, with 14 bases between them. The CDR3 spans 16 residues. The CDR3 reads CASSLAATGSGNTIYF. DNA of the CDR3: TGTGCCAGCAGCTTGGCCGCAACAGGCTCCGGAAACACCATATATTTT.

This clone was recorded once. The V call is TRBV5-1, the J call TRBJ2-5; 8 positions agree with TRBD2. The end of the DNA fits TRBJ2-7 better, so the J call may be wrong. CDR3 size: 14 residues. The germline V gene has CDR1 SGHRS and CDR2 YFSETQ. The CDR3 protein is CASSFLGTSYEQYF. CDR3 DNA: TGCGCCAGCAGCTTTCTAGGGACTAGCTACGAGCAGTACTTC.

This clone has just a few counts. The gene calls are TRBV11-2 and TRBJ2-7; D is unclear. The germline V gene encodes CDR1 SGHAT and CDR2 FQNNGV. The CDR3 is made up of 14 amino acids. V lost 1 base and J lost 7, with 14 bases in between. The DNA for the CDR3 is TGTGCCAGCAGCTTAGCCGTTCCCACTCGGGAGCAGTACTTC. This gives the protein CASSLAVPTREQYF.

The V and J genes are TRBV5-1 and TRBJ2-5, with a possible D match to TRBD2 (6 bases). Germline CDR1 is SGHRS and CDR2 is YFSETQ. The CDR3 covers 14 residues. V dropped 2 bases and J dropped 2 bases, with 10 bases sitting between them. CDR3 loop: CASSFLATQETQYF. DNA for the CDR3: TGCGCCAGCAGCTTCCTAGCGACTCAAGAGACCCAGTACTTC.

In this sample, this clone turned up a few times. The chain has TRBV30 and TRBJ1-1; tentatively, D is TRBD1 (5 bases). The V and J ends lost 0 bases and 11 bases respectively, with 16 bases between them. CDR1 and CDR2 from the germline V gene are GTSNPN and SVGIG (reference sequence). This CDR3 comprises 13 residues. DNA of the CDR3: TGTGCCTGGAGTGTACCGGGGGGATCATCGGCTTTCTTT. Protein sequence: CAWSVPGGSSAFF.